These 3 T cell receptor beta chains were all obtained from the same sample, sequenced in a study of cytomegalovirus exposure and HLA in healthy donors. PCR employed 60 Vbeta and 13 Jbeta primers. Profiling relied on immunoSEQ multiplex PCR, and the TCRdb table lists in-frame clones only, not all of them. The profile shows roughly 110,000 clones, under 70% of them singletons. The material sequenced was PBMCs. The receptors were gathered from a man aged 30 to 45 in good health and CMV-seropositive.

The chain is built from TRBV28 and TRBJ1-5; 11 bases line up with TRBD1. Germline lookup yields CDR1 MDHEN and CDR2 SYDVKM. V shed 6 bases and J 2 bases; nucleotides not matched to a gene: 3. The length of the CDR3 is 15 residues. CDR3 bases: TGTGCCAGCAGAACGGGACAGGGGGGCAATCAGCCCCAGCATTTT. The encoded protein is CASRTGQGGNQPQHF.

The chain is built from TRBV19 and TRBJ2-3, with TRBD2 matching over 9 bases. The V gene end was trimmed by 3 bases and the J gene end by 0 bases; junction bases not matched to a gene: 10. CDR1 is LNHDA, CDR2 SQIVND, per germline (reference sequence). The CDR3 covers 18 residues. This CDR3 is CASSIKASGAASTDTQYF. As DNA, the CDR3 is TGTGCCAGTAGTATCAAGGCTAGCGGGGCCGCTAGCACAGATACGCAGTATTTT.

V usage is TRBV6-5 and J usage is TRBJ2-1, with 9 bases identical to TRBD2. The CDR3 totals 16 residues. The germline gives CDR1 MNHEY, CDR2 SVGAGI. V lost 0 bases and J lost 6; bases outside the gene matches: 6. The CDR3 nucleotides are TGTGCCAGCAGTTACTCGATAGCGGGAGAGTTCAATGAGCAGTTCTTC. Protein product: CASSYSIAGEFNEQFF.